Below are 26 T cell receptor beta chains sequenced from a single sample in a study of Graves' ophthalmopathy and Graves' hyperthyroidism. The TCR beta CDR3 regions underwent amplification from RNA transcripts. In the first round, RT-PCR was carried out with HTBI primers, and a multiplex PCR formed the second round. TCRdb reprocessed the multiplex PCR reads via MiXCR and lists one record per CDR3 protein. The sample gives under 200,000 distinct CDR3 sequences, approximately 38% of which show up once; approximately 5.5% is in the top ten. The material sequenced was peripheral blood. These receptors all come from a middle-aged woman with Graves' ophthalmopathy.

The CDR3 nucleotides are TGTGCCAGCAAGATACTAGCGGGAGAAACCTACGAGCAGTACTTC. It yields the protein CASKILAGETYEQYF. V is TRBV6-5 and J is TRBJ2-7; TRBD2 matches at 11 bases. After removal of 7 bases from V and 2 bases from J, the junction contained 7 bases not matched to a gene. Germline V gene lookup returns CDR1 MNHEY and CDR2 SVGAGI. The CDR3 is made up of 15 amino acids.

This clonotype has ten or more counts. This chain joins TRBV27 and TRBJ2-5; TRBD1 matches at 7 bases. The CDR3 totals 15 residues. After removal of 5 bases from V and 1 base from J, the junction contained 7 bases not matched to a gene. Per the germline V gene, CDR1 is MNHEY and CDR2 is SMNVEV (reference sequence). CDR3 nucleotides: TGTGCCAGCAGTCTCACACAGGGGACCCAAGAGACCCAGTACTTC. Translation gives CASSLTQGTQETQYF.

This clonotype has at least ten counts. V usage is TRBV28 and J usage is TRBJ2-5, with D possibly being TRBD1 or TRBD2 (6 bases each). Deletions cut 6 bases from V and 9 bases from J, with 17 bases between. The CDR3 loop spans 13 amino acids. The germline CDR1 and CDR2 sequences are MDHEN and SYDVKM. The CDR3, as DNA: TGTGCCAGCAGCGCTGGACATAGGGGGGCCCAGTACTTC. This translates into CASSAGHRGAQYF.

The chain carries TRBV19 and TRBJ1-5, with D uncertain. In germline, CDR1 is LNHDA, CDR2 SQIVND (reference sequence). The CDR3 is 14 amino acids. Between the trimmed V and J ends, which lost 6 bases and 5 bases, there was a span of 14 bases. The CDR3 loop reads CASRKRAGDQPQHF. The CDR3 DNA reads as TGTGCCAGTAGAAAACGGGCGGGAGATCAGCCCCAGCATTTT. Supplemented by reference TRBV19 and TRBJ1-5, the full variable domain reads DGGITQSPKYLFRKEGQNVTLSCEQNLNHDAMYWYRQDPGQGLRLIYYSQIVNDFQKGDIAEGYSVSREKKESFPLTVTSAQKNPTAFYLCASRKRAGDQPQHFGDGTRLSIL.

This clonotype was detected ten times or more. This chain uses TRBV27 with TRBJ2-5; 8 bases agree with TRBD2. V dropped 3 bases and J dropped 4; count of bases not matched to a gene: 4. This CDR3 comprises 14 residues. Germline V gives CDR1 MNHEY, CDR2 SMNVEV (reference sequence). This CDR3 reads CASSFAGGVETQYF. CDR3 coding DNA: TGTGCCAGCAGTTTTGCGGGAGGAGTAGAGACCCAGTACTTC.

V is TRBV20-1 and J is TRBJ1-1; no definite D call. This CDR3 spans 12 amino acids. Trimming took off 3 bases at V and 3 bases at J, with 8 bases between the two ends. In germline, CDR1 is DFQATT, CDR2 SNEGSKA (reference sequence). CDR3 nucleotides: TGCAGTGCTAGTCCCGGGTACACTGAAGCTTTCTTT. This sequence encodes CSASPGYTEAFF.

At least ten counts were recorded for this clonotype. The CDR3 loop reads CSVEDRQFYEQYF. The CDR3 DNA reads as TGCAGCGTTGAAGATCGGCAGTTCTACGAGCAGTACTTC. This sequence joins TRBV29-1 and TRBJ2-7; D remains unclear. The CDR3 runs to 13 residues. CDR1 is SQVTM and CDR2 is ANQGSEA in the germline V gene. Trimming shortened V by 0 bases and J by 3 bases, and 9 bases separated the two germline ends.

The rearrangement links TRBV6-5 to TRBJ2-5; no reliable D call. The CDR3 contains 15 residues. The germline V gene has CDR1 MNHEY and CDR2 SVGAGI. Trimming left V 4 bases short and J 5 bases short, with 17 bases between. The CDR3 sequence is CASSLDFLALETQYF. The CDR3 DNA reads TGTGCCAGCAGTTTAGACTTCCTGGCATTGGAGACCCAGTACTTC.

This clonotype was counted ten times or more. The chain links TRBV12-3 or TRBV12-4 to TRBJ1-2; no clear D. V lost 4 bases and J 8 bases, leaving 8 bases between the germline ends. There are 11 residues in the CDR3. The DNA for the CDR3 is TGTGCCAGCAGTTCCAAGGGCGGCTACACCTTC. Residues: CASSSKGGYTF.

The chain employs TRBV15 and TRBJ1-5; 9 bases fit TRBD1. CDR3 length: 16 residues. V dropped 1 base and J dropped 3; count of bases not matched to a gene: 4. Germline V gene lookup returns CDR1 LNHNV and CDR2 YYDKDF (reference sequence). CDR3 nucleotides: TGTGCCACCAGCAGAGGGGACAGGGACCTCAATCAGCCCCAGCATTTT. It is translated as CATSRGDRDLNQPQHF.

This clonotype has at least ten counts. The chain recombines TRBV20-1 with TRBJ1-5; 8 bases fit TRBD1. With 3 bases clipped from V and 6 bases from J, the junction kept 7 bases outside the gene matches. CDR3 length equals 14 residues. The germline gives CDR1 DFQATT, CDR2 SNEGSKA (reference sequence). The CDR3 protein is CSARYQGAGQPQHF. DNA of the CDR3: TGCAGTGCTAGGTACCAGGGGGCGGGTCAGCCCCAGCATTTT.

V usage is TRBV4-2 and J usage is TRBJ2-2, with TRBD2 as a possible D gene (5 bases). V lost 4 bases, J lost 7 bases, and 25 bases lay in between. CDR1 is LGHNA, CDR2 YNFKEQ, per germline. CDR3 length: 18 residues. The CDR3 spells CASSRFLGSEERSGELFF. CDR3 sequence (DNA): TGTGCCAGCAGCCGCTTTCTGGGTAGCGAGGAACGTAGCGGGGAGCTGTTTTTT.

The chain links TRBV11-2 to TRBJ2-5; the match to TRBD2 covers 9 bases. This CDR3 comprises 17 residues. Germline V gene lookup returns CDR1 SGHAT and CDR2 FQNNGV. V trimming: 0 bases; J trimming: 3 bases; junction bases outside the gene matches: 8. The CDR3 reads CASSLDQRASGKETQYF. The CDR3 nucleotides are TGTGCCAGCAGCTTAGATCAACGGGCTAGCGGGAAAGAGACCCAGTACTTC.

The gene calls are TRBV6-5 and TRBJ2-7; 9 bases fit TRBD1. The CDR3 is made up of 17 amino acids. Unmatched junction bases numbered 14, after V lost 2 bases and J lost 6 bases. Germline CDR1 and CDR2: MNHEY and SVGAGI. CDR3 protein: CASSYPDRGQLTLEQYF. CDR3 DNA: TGTGCCAGCAGTTACCCGGACAGGGGACAACTCACGCTCGAGCAGTACTTC.

V and J are TRBV6-2 or TRBV6-3 and TRBJ2-5, with D perhaps TRBD2 (6 bases). The CDR3 totals 17 residues. Trimming left V 1 base short and J 7 bases short, with 22 bases between. Germline V lookup: CDR1 MNHEY, CDR2 SVGEGT. CDR3 in DNA: TGTGCCAGCAGTTACTTGGATGCGGAGGGCTCGAGGGGGACCCAGTACTTC. Translation: CASSYLDAEGSRGTQYF.

The rearrangement joins TRBV6-2 or TRBV6-3 to TRBJ1-6, with D possibly TRBD1 on 5 matching bases. CDR3 size: 16 residues. V was shortened by 6 bases and J by 10 bases, with 22 bases between the two germline ends. Per germline, CDR1 MNHEY and CDR2 SVGEGT. In nucleotides, the CDR3 is TGTGCCAGCAGCGCAGGGCAGGGTCGGTTGGAATCACCCCTCCACTTT. Its translation: CASSAGQGRLESPLHF.

V gene TRBV6-5 combines with J gene TRBJ1-1, with D tentatively TRBD1 (6 bases). Germline V gene lookup returns CDR1 MNHEY and CDR2 SVGAGI. The CDR3 is 12 amino acids. V gave up 6 bases and J gave up 8 bases, with 13 bases separating them. Here the CDR3 DNA reads TGTGCCAGCAGCTTCCTCGGACAGGAAGCTTTCTTT. Protein sequence: CASSFLGQEAFF.

At least ten counts were recorded for this clonotype. The chain uses TRBV28 and TRBJ1-3; TRBD1 is a possible D gene (5 bases). The CDR3 extends over 17 amino acids. Trimming took 2 bases from V and 4 from J, leaving 18 bases between them. Germline CDR1 reads MDHEN; CDR2 reads SYDVKM. The CDR3 DNA reads TGTGCCAGCAGTTTACCCCTCGGATCTGGGGCCGGAAACACCATATATTTT. Translated, it gives CASSLPLGSGAGNTIYF.

The chain is built from TRBV6-5 and TRBJ2-4; TRBD1 might be the D (5 bases). V was clipped by 2 bases and J by 0 bases, with 8 bases between them. Looked up from germline, CDR1 is MNHEY and CDR2 is SVGAGI. The CDR3 spans 15 residues. In DNA, the CDR3 is TGTGCCAGCAGTTACCAGGGCGAAGCCAAAAACATTCAGTACTTC. Amino acid sequence: CASSYQGEAKNIQYF.

Many counts were recorded for this clonotype. This chain uses TRBV2 with TRBJ2-2; TRBD2 agrees at 7 bases. The CDR3 consists of 18 residues. The germline V gene has CDR1 SNHLY and CDR2 FYNNEI. The J segment lost 0 bases and the V segment lost 6 bases, leaving 13 bases of the junction unmatched. In DNA form, the CDR3 reads TGTGCCAGCAGCGGCGCGTTGGGGACTAACGCGAACACCGGGGAGCTGTTTTTT. Protein: CASSGALGTNANTGELFF.

This clonotype was recorded many times. V and J are TRBV28 and TRBJ1-3; D might be TRBD1 (5 bases). V gave up 4 bases and J gave up 0 bases, with 13 bases separating them. CDR1 is MDHEN, CDR2 SYDVKM, per germline. This CDR3 has 16 amino acids. CDR3 DNA sequence: TGTGCCAGCAGTTCACCGGGACGGAACTCTGGAAACACCATATATTTT. This translates into CASSSPGRNSGNTIYF. The full variable domain, its missing parts supplied by reference TRBV28 and TRBJ1-3, is DVKVTQSSRYLVKRTGEKVFLECVQDMDHENMFWYRQDPGLGLRLIYFSYDVKMKEKGDIPEGYSVSREKKERFSLILESASTNQTSMYLCASSSPGRNSGNTIYFGEGSWLTVV.

This clonotype was recorded at least ten times. The gene calls are TRBV6-5 and TRBJ2-7, with TRBD1 matching over 9 bases. The trim removed 4 bases at V and 7 bases at J, leaving 8 bases unmatched. The CDR3 has 14 amino acids. The germline V gene encodes CDR1 MNHEY and CDR2 SVGAGI. CDR3 sequence: CASSWAQGAREQYF. For the CDR3, the DNA is TGTGCCAGCAGTTGGGCACAGGGGGCGCGGGAGCAGTACTTC.

The chain carries TRBV12-3 or TRBV12-4 and TRBJ1-1, with 7 bases identical to TRBD1. The CDR3 is 14 residues long. V dropped 5 bases and J dropped 1; count of bases not matched to a gene: 4. The CDR3 reads CASSMNRGNTEAFF. Written as DNA, the CDR3 is TGTGCCAGCAGTATGAACAGGGGGAACACTGAAGCTTTCTTT.

The gene calls are TRBV12-3 or TRBV12-4 and TRBJ1-2; D is perhaps TRBD1 (5 bases). The CDR3 consists of 15 residues. Trimming cost V 3 bases and J 4 bases, with 15 bases left between them. The CDR3 coding sequence is TGTGCCAGCAGTTTGGGCGGGGGGGATGTCTATGGCTACACCTTC. It codes for CASSLGGGDVYGYTF.

The V call is TRBV7-2, the J call TRBJ1-3; D gene unclear. Germline V CDR1 and CDR2: SGHTA, FQGNSA. Trimming took off 5 bases at V and 4 bases at J, with 15 bases between the two ends. The CDR3 spans 15 residues. The CDR3 nucleotides are TGTGCCAGCAGCCCTTGGCAGATGAGAGGAAACACCATATATTTT. Protein: CASSPWQMRGNTIYF.

Ten or more counts support this clonotype. The chain is built from TRBV29-1 and TRBJ1-2; D is uncertain. The CDR3 covers 12 residues. CDR1 is SQVTM and CDR2 is ANQGSEA in the germline V gene. Trimming took 5 bases from V and 5 from J, leaving 12 bases between them. CDR3 DNA sequence: TGCAGCGTTATCAGCGGATCTTATGGCTACACCTTC. This codes for CSVISGSYGYTF. The full variable domain, rest sourced from reference TRBV29-1 and TRBJ1-2, is SAVISQKPSRDICQRGTSLTIQCQVDSQVTMMFWYRQQPGQSLTLIATANQGSEATYESGFVIDKFPISRPNLTFSTLTVSNMSPEDSSIYLCSVISGSYGYTFGSGTRLTVV.